This entry lists 4 T cell receptor beta chains sequenced from one sample in a study of blood T cell repertoires in COVID-19. Clones were sequenced by immunoSEQ multiplex PCR, and TCRdb holds only the in-frame ones, with some missing. The table includes under 200,000 clones, 80% to 90% detected once. The specimen was peripheral blood. Receptors originate from a woman aged 55 to 70 with COVID-19, enrolled during active disease.

The rearrangement joins TRBV9 to TRBJ2-7; maybe TRBD2 (5 bases). Germline CDR1 reads SGDLS; CDR2 reads YYNGEE. V lost 3 bases and J 2 bases, leaving 9 bases between the germline ends. The length of the CDR3 is 13 residues. This chain's CDR3 is CASSGSGTYEQYF. The CDR3 nucleotides are TGTGCCAGCAGCGGTTCGGGGACCTACGAGCAGTACTTC.

The chain has TRBV9 and TRBJ1-4, with D possibly TRBD1 on 5 matching bases. Germline V gene lookup returns CDR1 SGDLS and CDR2 YYNGEE. Deletions cut 0 bases from V and 0 bases from J, with 12 bases between. The CDR3 extends over 17 amino acids. The CDR3 nucleotides read TGTGCCAGCAGCGTAGATCCAGGGAAATCAACTAATGAAAAACTGTTTTTT. It codes for CASSVDPGKSTNEKLFF.

This rearrangement joins TRBV6-5 to TRBJ2-7; 11 bases map to TRBD2. The CDR3 length is 16 residues. Trimming at V came to 4 bases and at J to 5 bases, leaving 10 bases not matched to a gene. In germline, CDR1 is MNHEY, CDR2 SVGAGI. The CDR3 spells CASSSPRVAGGDEQYF. In DNA form, the CDR3 reads TGTGCCAGCAGTTCCCCCCGGGTAGCGGGAGGGGACGAGCAGTACTTC.

The V and J genes are TRBV6-5 and TRBJ2-1; 9 nucleotides match TRBD2. There are 14 residues in the CDR3. Germline loops: CDR1 MNHEY, CDR2 SVGAGI. The V gene end was trimmed by 6 bases and the J gene end by 6 bases; junction bases not matched to a gene: 6. The CDR3 DNA sequence: TGTGCCAGCAGGGGGACTAGCAAATCCAATGAGCAGTTCTTC. This sequence encodes CASRGTSKSNEQFF.